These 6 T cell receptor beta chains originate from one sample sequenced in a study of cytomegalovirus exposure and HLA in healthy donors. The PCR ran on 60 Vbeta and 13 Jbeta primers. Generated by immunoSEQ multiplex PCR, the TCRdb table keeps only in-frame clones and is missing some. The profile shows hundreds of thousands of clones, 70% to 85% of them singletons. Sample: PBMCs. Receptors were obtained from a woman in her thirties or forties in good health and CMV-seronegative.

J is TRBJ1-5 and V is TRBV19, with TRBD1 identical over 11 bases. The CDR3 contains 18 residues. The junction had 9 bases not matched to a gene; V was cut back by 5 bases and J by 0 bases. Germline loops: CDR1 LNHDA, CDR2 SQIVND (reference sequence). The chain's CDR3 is CASSAGTGGRNSNQPQHF. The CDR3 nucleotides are TGTGCCAGTAGTGCGGGGACAGGGGGGAGGAATAGCAATCAGCCCCAGCATTTT. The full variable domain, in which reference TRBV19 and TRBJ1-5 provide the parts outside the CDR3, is DGGITQSPKYLFRKEGQNVTLSCEQNLNHDAMYWYRQDPGQGLRLIYYSQIVNDFQKGDIAEGYSVSREKKESFPLTVTSAQKNPTAFYLCASSAGTGGRNSNQPQHFGDGTRLSIL.

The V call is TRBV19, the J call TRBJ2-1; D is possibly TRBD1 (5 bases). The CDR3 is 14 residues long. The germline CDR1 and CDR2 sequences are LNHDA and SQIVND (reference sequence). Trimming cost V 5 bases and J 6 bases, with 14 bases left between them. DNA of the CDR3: TGTGCCAGTAGTTCGATAGGTGGGGCCAATGAGCAGTTCTTC. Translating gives CASSSIGGANEQFF.

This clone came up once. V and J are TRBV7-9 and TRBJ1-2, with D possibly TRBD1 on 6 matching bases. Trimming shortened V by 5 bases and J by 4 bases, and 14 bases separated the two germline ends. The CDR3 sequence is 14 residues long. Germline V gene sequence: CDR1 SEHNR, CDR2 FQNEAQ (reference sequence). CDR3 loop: CASSADGQIYGYTF. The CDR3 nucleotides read TGTGCCAGCAGCGCAGACGGACAGATCTATGGCTACACCTTC. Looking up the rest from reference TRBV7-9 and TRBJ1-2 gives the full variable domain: DTGVSQNPRHKITKRGQNVTFRCDPISEHNRLYWYRQTLGQGPEFLTYFQNEAQLEKSRLLSDRFSAERPKGSFSTLEIQRTEQGDSAMYLCASSADGQIYGYTFGSGTRLTVV.

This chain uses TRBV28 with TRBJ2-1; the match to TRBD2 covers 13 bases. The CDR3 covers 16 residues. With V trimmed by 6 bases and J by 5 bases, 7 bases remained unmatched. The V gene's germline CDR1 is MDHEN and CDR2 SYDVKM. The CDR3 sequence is CASRPMGLAGHNEQFF. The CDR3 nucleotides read TGTGCCAGCAGACCAATGGGACTAGCGGGGCACAATGAGCAGTTCTTC.

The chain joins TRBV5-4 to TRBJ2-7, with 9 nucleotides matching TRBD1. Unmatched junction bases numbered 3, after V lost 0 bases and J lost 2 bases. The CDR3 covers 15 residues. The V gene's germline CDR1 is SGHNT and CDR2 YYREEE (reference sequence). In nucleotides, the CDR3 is TGTGCCAGCAGCTTGGGTGGGACAGGGACCTACGAGCAGTACTTC. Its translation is CASSLGGTGTYEQYF. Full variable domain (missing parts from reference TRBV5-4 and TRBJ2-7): ETGVTQSPTHLIKTRGQQVTLRCSSQSGHNTVSWYQQALGQGPQFIFQYYREEENGRGNFPPRFSGLQFPNYSSELNVNALELDDSALYLCASSLGGTGTYEQYFGPGTRLTVT.

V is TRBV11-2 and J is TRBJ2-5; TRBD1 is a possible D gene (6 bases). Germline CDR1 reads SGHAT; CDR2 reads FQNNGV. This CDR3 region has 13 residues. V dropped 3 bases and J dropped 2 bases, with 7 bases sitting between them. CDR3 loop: CASSFGQQETQYF. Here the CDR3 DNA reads TGTGCCAGCAGCTTCGGACAGCAAGAGACCCAGTACTTC.